Shown below are 14 T cell receptor beta chains from a single sample sequenced in a study of T cell responses to AZD1222 COVID-19 vaccine (dated by TCRdb to the early 2020s). The library was prepared using the immunoSEQ multiplex PCR assay. Held by TCRdb, this immuneACCESS table contains in-frame sequences only and omits some clones. Under half of the omission traces to an unresolved V gene where checked; the cause of the rest is unknown. The sample contains about 150,000 clones, just over 90% of them found a single time. The ten largest clones capture about 9% of the sample. Sample time point, as interpreted from the label and publication: baseline before first vaccination. The source material was peripheral blood, sampled on day 0 of AZD1222 vaccination. These receptors came from an adult in good health.

The chain combines TRBV29-1 with TRBJ1-5; TRBD1 is a possible D gene (5 bases). Trimming pared 4 bases from V and 5 bases from J, leaving 12 bases between. Germline loops: CDR1 SQVTM, CDR2 ANQGSEA. This CDR3 spans 13 amino acids. The CDR3: CSVVTGLDQPQHF. CDR3 sequence (DNA): TGCAGCGTTGTAACGGGACTAGATCAGCCCCAGCATTTT.

The chain employs TRBV3-1 (or the pseudogene TRBV3-2) and TRBJ1-3; TRBD1 is a possible D gene (6 bases). The CDR3 totals 14 residues. Germline CDR1 and CDR2: LGHDT and YNNKEL (reference sequence). Between the trimmed V and J ends, which lost 4 bases and 1 base, there was a span of 8 bases. Here the CDR3 DNA reads TGTGCCAGCAGCCTGGGGGCTTCTGGAAACACCATATATTTT. This encodes CASSLGASGNTIYF.

The chain joins TRBV7-8 to TRBJ1-2, with 7 bases fitting TRBD1. The ends lost 5 bases at V and 0 bases at J; junction bases unmatched: 9. Germline CDR1 SGHVS, CDR2 FQNEAQ. This CDR3 spans 16 amino acids. CDR3 amino acids: CASSLTRDSANYGYTF. In DNA form, the CDR3 reads TGTGCCAGCAGCCTTACCCGGGACAGCGCTAACTATGGCTACACCTTC.

J is TRBJ1-6 and V is TRBV5-4; 8 bases fit TRBD1. The CDR3 length is 16 residues. CDR1 SGHNT and CDR2 YYREEE come from the germline V gene (reference sequence). V was pared by 4 bases and J by 7 bases, with 10 bases of the junction left unmatched. In DNA form, the CDR3 reads TGTGCCAGCAGCCTCGGACAGGGTGGGGGGAATTCACCCCTCCACTTT. Translating gives CASSLGQGGGNSPLHF. Based on the CDR3 plus reference TRBV5-4 and TRBJ1-6, the full variable domain is ETGVTQSPTHLIKTRGQQVTLRCSSQSGHNTVSWYQQALGQGPQFIFQYYREEENGRGNFPPRFSGLQFPNYSSELNVNALELDDSALYLCASSLGQGGGNSPLHFGNGTRLTVT.

The rearrangement uses TRBV5-4 and TRBJ1-1; 7 bases line up with TRBD1. This CDR3 spans 14 amino acids. Germline CDR1 reads SGHNT; CDR2 reads YYREEE (reference sequence). V was pared by 3 bases and J by 6 bases, with 8 bases of the junction left unmatched. CDR3 in amino acids: CASSSLNGQAEAFF. As DNA, the CDR3 is TGTGCCAGCAGCTCACTAAACGGACAGGCTGAAGCTTTCTTT.

The V gene is TRBV4-1, the J gene TRBJ1-5; 9 bases are shared with TRBD1. Germline lookup yields CDR1 MGHRA and CDR2 YSYEKL. This CDR3 is 15 amino acids long. The trim removed 1 base at V and 3 bases at J, leaving 1 base unmatched. The chain's CDR3 is CASSQGTGDNQPQHF. CDR3 DNA sequence: TGCGCCAGCAGCCAAGGGACAGGGGACAATCAGCCCCAGCATTTT.

V is TRBV28 and J is TRBJ2-7; 7 bases fit TRBD1. V gave up 5 bases and J gave up 3 bases; unmatched junction bases: 10. Germline assignment: CDR1 MDHEN and CDR2 SYDVKM. The CDR3 is 15 amino acids. CDR3 protein: CASSTDRDRRYEQYF. The CDR3 coding sequence is TGTGCCAGCAGTACCGACAGGGATCGCCGCTACGAGCAGTACTTC.

This sequence joins TRBV19 and TRBJ2-7, with 8 bases fitting TRBD1. The germline V gene encodes CDR1 LNHDA and CDR2 SQIVND (reference sequence). The CDR3 sequence is 15 residues long. With 6 bases clipped from V and 6 bases from J, the junction kept 13 bases outside the gene matches. The CDR3, as DNA: TGTGCCAGTAGCTTCGAAACCAGGGGGCTTGGCGAGCAGTACTTC. It translates to CASSFETRGLGEQYF.

V usage is TRBV19 and J usage is TRBJ1-5; 7 bases agree with TRBD1. Germline CDR1 LNHDA, CDR2 SQIVND (reference sequence). V dropped 8 bases and J dropped 3; count of bases not matched to a gene: 16. CDR3 size: 17 residues. The CDR3 spells CASCTGVEDYSNQPQHF. The CDR3 coding sequence is TGTGCCAGTTGTACAGGGGTCGAGGATTATTCCAATCAGCCCCAGCATTTT.

The V gene is TRBV4-1, the J gene TRBJ2-3; TRBD1 is a possible D gene (6 bases). Trimming removed 2 bases at V and 6 bases at J, with 9 bases between. Germline V gives CDR1 MGHRA, CDR2 YSYEKL. The CDR3 has 13 residues. CDR3 loop: CASSQNRADTQYF. DNA of the CDR3: TGCGCCAGCAGCCAAAACAGGGCCGATACGCAGTATTTT.

This chain connects TRBV10-2 to TRBJ2-7; D possibly corresponds to TRBD1 (6 bases). The CDR3 spans 11 residues. V lost 5 bases to trimming and J lost 7 bases, with 9 bases between them. The germline gives CDR1 WSHSY, CDR2 SAAADI. This CDR3 reads CASSFDREQYF. The CDR3 region has the DNA TGCGCCAGCAGTTTCGACAGGGAGCAGTACTTC.

The chain uses TRBV29-1 and TRBJ1-5; 9 bases align to TRBD1. The germline V gene encodes CDR1 SQVTM and CDR2 ANQGSEA. This CDR3 spans 14 amino acids. J lost 2 bases, V lost 6 bases, and 5 bases had no gene match. CDR3 sequence (DNA): TGCAGCGTGGGGACAGGGATCGGCAATCAGCCCCAGCATTTT. Translation gives CSVGTGIGNQPQHF.

The gene calls are TRBV27 and TRBJ2-1, with D possibly called TRBD1 or TRBD2 (6 bases each). The CDR3 spans 16 residues. Germline V gene sequence: CDR1 MNHEY, CDR2 SMNVEV (reference sequence). V was pared by 0 bases and J by 1 base, with 10 bases between. The CDR3 DNA reads TGTGCCAGCAGTTTATCGGGGGGCACGTCCTACAATGAGCAGTTCTTC. This translates into CASSLSGGTSYNEQFF.

The V call is TRBV27, the J call TRBJ2-1; D may be TRBD1 (6 bases). Germline loops: CDR1 MNHEY, CDR2 SMNVEV (reference sequence). V was pared by 6 bases and J by 0 bases, with 12 bases between. This CDR3 is 15 amino acids long. The CDR3 here is CASRLGHPSYNEQFF. In nucleotides, the CDR3 is TGTGCCAGCAGATTGGGACACCCCTCCTACAATGAGCAGTTCTTC.